One TCR beta chain is described in this entry. Authors' methods: Amplification with reference gene primers provided the estimates of nucleated cell counts. Produced via immunoSEQ multiplex PCR; TCRdb's table is partial and in-frame only. The DNA was the basis for D and trimming; V, J and clone size are from that table. The sample carries about 190,000 clones, around 79% recorded once. The sample comes from a study of blood T cell repertoires in COVID-19. Overall study context: Acute-phase and convalescent COVID-19 samples originated in the United States, Italy and Spain. PBMCs, B-cell-depleted T cells, or T cells were the source of the cDNA or gDNA that made up the material.

Germline V lookup: CDR1 SGHTA, CDR2 FQGNSA. The CDR3 loop spans 15 amino acids. V dropped 5 bases and J dropped 1 base, with 15 bases sitting between them. This chain joins TRBV7-2 and TRBJ2-7; no definite D call. Sequencing input: peripheral blood. The receptor comes from a woman in her 50s with acute or convalescent COVID-19. CDR3 amino acids: CASSPRYAESYEQYF. The CDR3 region has the DNA TGTGCCAGCAGCCCCCGGTATGCGGAATCCTACGAGCAGTACTTC.